These 32 T cell receptor beta chains originate from one sample sequenced in a study of blood T cell repertoires in COVID-19. Using immunoSEQ multiplex PCR, the repertoire was profiled, and TCRdb retains in-frame clones only, with some absent. The data contain some 150,000 clones, over 80% of them singletons. Sequenced: peripheral blood. These receptors were taken from a man aged 50-59 years who had recovered from COVID-19.

The chain employs TRBV4-3 and TRBJ1-6; maybe TRBD1 (5 bases). CDR3 length equals 17 residues. Germline V CDR1 and CDR2: LGHNA, YSLEER. V was clipped by 0 bases and J by 0 bases, with 9 bases between them. CDR3 in amino acids: CASSQDGGSSYNSPLHF. The CDR3 nucleotides are TGCGCCAGCAGCCAAGACGGGGGGAGCTCCTATAATTCACCCCTCCACTTT.

The chain has TRBV10-3 and TRBJ1-6, with D possibly TRBD1 on 5 matching bases. V lost 2 bases to trimming and J lost 9 bases, with 14 bases between them. Germline loops: CDR1 ENHRY, CDR2 SYGVKD. The CDR3 covers 15 residues. CDR3: CAISEGTKTSSPLHF. The DNA for the CDR3 is TGTGCCATCAGTGAGGGGACTAAAACGTCTTCACCCCTCCACTTT.

V usage is TRBV16 and J usage is TRBJ2-5; the D is unclear. The CDR3 spans 11 residues. With 2 bases removed from V and 4 bases from J, the gap between germline ends came to 2 bases. Germline V lookup: CDR1 KGHSY, CDR2 FQNENV. This CDR3 is CASSQLETQYF. The CDR3 nucleotides read TGTGCCAGCAGCCAACTAGAGACCCAGTACTTC.

The CDR3: CASSYLGGRNNQPQHF. Here the CDR3 DNA reads TGTGCCAGCAGTTACCTCGGCGGCAGAAATAATCAGCCCCAGCATTTT. V usage is TRBV6-2 or TRBV6-3 and J usage is TRBJ1-5; no clear D gene. Trimming removed 2 bases at V and 4 bases at J, with 15 bases between. CDR3 length: 16 residues. CDR1 is MNHEY, CDR2 SVGEGT, per germline.

This rearrangement joins TRBV7-9 to TRBJ1-5; 11 bases line up with TRBD1. The germline V gene encodes CDR1 SEHNR and CDR2 FQNEAQ (reference sequence). J was trimmed by 5 bases and V by 1 base; bases with no gene match: 7. This CDR3 is built from 17 residues. CDR3 DNA sequence: TGTGCCAGCAGCTTAGACGGGACAGGGGGGTTTGATCAGCCCCAGCATTTT. Translated: CASSLDGTGGFDQPQHF.

This chain links TRBV25-1 with TRBJ1-4; D gene ambiguous. This CDR3 region has 16 residues. V shed 4 bases and J shed 1 base, with 13 bases lying between them. Germline V gives CDR1 MGHDK, CDR2 SYGVNS. The CDR3 protein is CASSGTNKLTNEKLFF. DNA for the CDR3: TGTGCCAGCAGTGGAACTAACAAATTAACTAATGAAAAACTGTTTTTT. Based on the CDR3 plus reference TRBV25-1 and TRBJ1-4, the full variable domain is EADIYQTPRYLVIGTGKKITLECSQTMGHDKMYWYQQDPGMELHLIHYSYGVNSTEKGDLSSESTVSRIRTEHFPLTLESARPSHTSQYLCASSGTNKLTNEKLFFGSGTQLSVL.

This clone was recorded only once. V gene TRBV19 combines with J gene TRBJ2-3, with 10 nucleotides matching TRBD1. Germline values: CDR1 LNHDA, CDR2 SQIVND (reference sequence). V lost 5 bases and J lost 3; bases outside the gene matches: 2. This CDR3 has 14 residues. DNA of the CDR3: TGTGCCAGTAGTCGGGACAGGGGAACAGATACGCAGTATTTT. Translation gives CASSRDRGTDTQYF. The whole variable domain, filled in from reference TRBV19 and TRBJ2-3, reads DGGITQSPKYLFRKEGQNVTLSCEQNLNHDAMYWYRQDPGQGLRLIYYSQIVNDFQKGDIAEGYSVSREKKESFPLTVTSAQKNPTAFYLCASSRDRGTDTQYFGPGTRLTVL.

The sample holds one count of this clone. In DNA, the CDR3 is TGTGCCAGCAGCGTAGACGGGGGGGCCGGGTCCAATGAGCAGTTCTTC. This encodes CASSVDGGAGSNEQFF. The chain has TRBV9 and TRBJ2-1; 8 bases agree with TRBD2. Germline V gene lookup returns CDR1 SGDLS and CDR2 YYNGEE. V lost 0 bases and J lost 6; bases outside the gene matches: 8. This CDR3 contains 16 residues.

This clone has just one count. The chain uses TRBV7-9 and TRBJ2-6, with 8 bases fitting TRBD1. The CDR3 loop spans 18 amino acids. The V segment lost 5 bases and the J segment 0 bases; nucleotides outside the gene matches: 9. Germline V gene lookup returns CDR1 SEHNR and CDR2 FQNEAQ (reference sequence). The CDR3 region is CASSGPGTGGSGANVLTF. DNA for the CDR3: TGTGCCAGCAGCGGCCCAGGGACAGGAGGCTCTGGGGCCAACGTCCTGACTTTC.

This CDR3 reads CASSTETGQWGGYTF. CDR3 nucleotides: TGTGCCAGCAGCACGGAGACAGGGCAATGGGGGGGCTACACCTTC. The gene calls are TRBV5-4 and TRBJ1-2, with 7 bases lining up with TRBD1. V dropped 4 bases and J dropped 8; count of bases not matched to a gene: 14. The CDR3 contains 15 residues. Looked up from germline, CDR1 is SGHNT and CDR2 is YYREEE (reference sequence).

This chain joins TRBV5-4 and TRBJ1-2, with 8 bases fitting TRBD1. This CDR3 is built from 14 residues. With 5 bases clipped from V and 2 bases from J, the junction kept 5 bases outside the gene matches. Germline CDR1 and CDR2: SGHNT and YYREEE (reference sequence). CDR3 loop: CASSRTGPNYGYTF. The CDR3 DNA reads as TGTGCCAGCAGTAGGACAGGGCCCAACTATGGCTACACCTTC. The entire variable domain, with the rest obtained from reference TRBV5-4 and TRBJ1-2, is as follows: ETGVTQSPTHLIKTRGQQVTLRCSSQSGHNTVSWYQQALGQGPQFIFQYYREEENGRGNFPPRFSGLQFPNYSSELNVNALELDDSALYLCASSRTGPNYGYTFGSGTRLTVV.

The rearrangement links TRBV7-2 to TRBJ1-5, with 7 bases identical to TRBD1. The CDR3 length is 13 residues. Germline lookup yields CDR1 SGHTA and CDR2 FQGNSA. The V gene end was trimmed by 3 bases and the J gene end by 8 bases; junction bases not matched to a gene: 4. CDR3 amino acids: CASSLTGTEPQHF. CDR3 nucleotides: TGTGCCAGCAGCTTGACAGGGACGGAGCCCCAGCATTTT.

The chain employs TRBV5-1 and TRBJ1-2; 8 bases are shared with TRBD1. The germline V gene has CDR1 SGHRS and CDR2 YFSETQ. The V gene end was trimmed by 1 base and the J gene end by 6 bases; junction bases not matched to a gene: 2. The CDR3 length is 13 residues. CDR3 sequence: CASSLKQGDGYTF. The CDR3 DNA follows: TGCGCCAGCAGCTTGAAACAGGGGGATGGCTACACCTTC. Filled out from reference TRBV5-1 and TRBJ1-2, the complete variable domain reads KAGVTQTPRYLIKTRGQQVTLSCSPISGHRSVSWYQQTPGQGLQFLFEYFSETQRNKGNFPGRFSGRQFSNSRSEMNVSTLELGDSALYLCASSLKQGDGYTFGSGTRLTVV.

This sequence joins TRBV5-1 and TRBJ1-4; TRBD1 might be the D (5 bases). Germline loops: CDR1 SGHRS, CDR2 YFSETQ. The V and J ends lost 0 bases and 5 bases respectively, with 14 bases between them. There are 16 residues in the CDR3. CDR3 residues: CASSLAQYRGNEKLFF. The DNA of the CDR3 is TGCGCCAGCAGCTTGGCTCAGTATAGGGGAAATGAAAAACTGTTTTTT.

The V gene is TRBV4-1, the J gene TRBJ2-4, with 16 bases matching TRBD2. The CDR3 has 18 residues. After removal of 0 bases from V and 7 bases from J, the junction contained 6 bases not matched to a gene. Germline CDR1 MGHRA, CDR2 YSYEKL. This chain's CDR3 is CASSQEGLAGGRGNIQYF. The CDR3, as DNA: TGCGCCAGCAGCCAAGAGGGACTAGCGGGGGGGCGAGGGAACATTCAGTACTTC.

The chain links TRBV6-2 or TRBV6-3 to TRBJ2-1; perhaps TRBD1 as D (5 bases). The CDR3 covers 13 residues. The germline V gene encodes CDR1 MNHEY and CDR2 SVGEGT. V dropped 5 bases and J dropped 4 bases, with 9 bases sitting between them. The CDR3 region has the DNA TGTGCCAGCAGTCTCCGACAGTACAATGAGCAGTTCTTC. Its translation: CASSLRQYNEQFF.

The chain couples TRBV7-9 to TRBJ2-7, with 8 bases matching TRBD1. This CDR3 has 14 amino acids. Unmatched junction bases numbered 5, after V lost 5 bases and J lost 2 bases. Germline V lookup: CDR1 SEHNR, CDR2 FQNEAQ (reference sequence). The CDR3 here is CASSVDRATYEQYF. For the CDR3, the DNA is TGTGCCAGCAGCGTGGACAGGGCCACCTACGAGCAGTACTTC.

The chain employs TRBV5-1 and TRBJ1-1, with D possibly being TRBD1 (5 bases). The ends were cut back, 2 bases at V and 0 bases at J, with 8 bases in the middle. This CDR3 has 14 residues. The germline gives CDR1 SGHRS, CDR2 YFSETQ. CDR3 coding DNA: TGCGCCAGCAGCTTTGACAGCTTGAACACTGAAGCTTTCTTT. It translates to CASSFDSLNTEAFF.

This rearrangement joins TRBV7-9 to TRBJ2-5, with 9 nucleotides matching TRBD1. Losses at the gene ends were 3 bases for V and 5 bases for J; bases not matched to a gene: 10. This CDR3 region has 16 residues. Germline V gives CDR1 SEHNR, CDR2 FQNEAQ (reference sequence). This chain's CDR3 is CASSLWTGQGWETQYF. The CDR3 coding sequence is TGTGCCAGCAGCTTGTGGACCGGACAGGGGTGGGAGACCCAGTACTTC.

This clone was seen once. The genes are TRBV5-4 and TRBJ1-6; D is possibly TRBD1 (6 bases). Germline CDR1 SGHNT, CDR2 YYREEE (reference sequence). The CDR3 loop spans 16 amino acids. V lost 3 bases, J lost 6 bases, and 16 bases lay in between. The CDR3 nucleotides are TGTGCCAGCAGCTCAGGGGTAGACGGCCGTAATTCACCCCTCCACTTT. As protein: CASSSGVDGRNSPLHF.

This clone was counted a few times. The junction does not match germline at one end; this may be a read error. This chain uses TRBV9 with TRBJ1-2; 7 bases are shared with TRBD1. The CDR3 sequence is 14 residues long. Germline CDR1 is SGDLS and CDR2 is YYNGEE. The CDR3 loop reads CASTVTDRTLGYTF. CDR3 coding DNA: TGTGCCAGCACCGTAACGGACAGGACTTTGGGCTACACCTTC.

This clone was observed a few times. V is TRBV9 and J is TRBJ1-1; a possible D gene is TRBD1 (5 bases). CDR1 and CDR2 (germline): SGDLS, YYNGEE. Trimming took off 4 bases at V and 3 bases at J, with 16 bases between the two ends. The CDR3 totals 15 residues. In DNA, the CDR3 is TGTGCCAGCAGCCCCTATAAAAGGGGCGACACTGAAGCTTTCTTT. This translates into CASSPYKRGDTEAFF.

The chain has TRBV7-6 and TRBJ2-2; D is perhaps TRBD2 (6 bases). There are 13 residues in the CDR3. Trimming took off 4 bases at V and 8 bases at J, with 11 bases between the two ends. Germline CDR1 reads SGHVS; CDR2 reads FNYEAQ. The CDR3 reads CASSSGLAGELFF. The CDR3, as DNA: TGTGCCAGCAGCTCGGGACTCGCAGGGGAGCTGTTTTTT.

The rearrangement joins TRBV6-5 to TRBJ2-7, with 8 bases matching TRBD1. CDR1 and CDR2 from the germline V gene are MNHEY and SVGAGI. The CDR3 totals 15 residues. Trimming at V came to 2 bases and at J to 1 base, leaving 4 bases not matched to a gene. In DNA, the CDR3 is TGTGCCAGCAGTTACGGGGGACAGGAGTCCTACGAGCAGTACTTC. Residues: CASSYGGQESYEQYF.

V usage is TRBV5-6 and J usage is TRBJ2-7; D uncertain. This CDR3 comprises 13 residues. Trimming cost V 2 bases and J 1 base, with 7 bases left between them. Looked up from germline, CDR1 is SGHDT and CDR2 is YYEEEE. The CDR3 DNA reads TGTGCCAGCAGCTTCGGTCATTCCTACGAGCAGTACTTC. It encodes CASSFGHSYEQYF.

J is TRBJ2-7 and V is TRBV15, with 7 bases lining up with TRBD1. CDR3 length: 14 amino acids. J was trimmed by 2 bases and V by 8 bases; bases with no gene match: 9. CDR1 is LNHNV and CDR2 is YYDKDF in the germline V gene (reference sequence). Here the CDR3 DNA reads TGTGCCACCCGAAACCGGGACAGAGCCTACGAGCAGTACTTC. It yields the protein CATRNRDRAYEQYF. The full variable domain, rest sourced from reference TRBV15 and TRBJ2-7, is DAMVIQNPRYQVTQFGKPVTLSCSQTLNHNVMYWYQQKSSQAPKLLFHYYDKDFNNEADTPDNFQSRRPNTSFCFLDIRSPGLGDTAMYLCATRNRDRAYEQYFGPGTRLTVT.

This chain's CDR3 is CASSQVRGGYNEQFF. CDR3 bases: TGTGCCAGCAGCCAAGTAAGGGGGGGGTACAATGAGCAGTTCTTC. This chain links TRBV4-2 with TRBJ2-1, with D possibly matching TRBD2 (7 bases). V lost 1 base to trimming and J lost 4 bases, with 11 bases between them. Germline assignment: CDR1 LGHNA and CDR2 YNFKEQ. The CDR3 is 15 residues long.

The genes are TRBV5-6 and TRBJ2-1; D may be TRBD2 (6 bases). Looked up from germline, CDR1 is SGHDT and CDR2 is YYEEEE. This CDR3 is built from 18 residues. V dropped 5 bases and J dropped 0 bases, with 21 bases sitting between them. CDR3 nucleotide sequence: TGTGCCAGCAGGTCTGGGGGGTTAGGACGGAGCTCCTACAATGAGCAGTTCTTC. It specifies CASRSGGLGRSSYNEQFF.

The J gene is TRBJ2-1, the V gene TRBV2; D unclear. Trimming removed 6 bases from V and 1 base from J, with 13 bases in between. CDR1 and CDR2 (germline): SNHLY, FYNNEI. The CDR3 sequence is 15 residues long. DNA of the CDR3: TGTGCCAGCAGGCCCTCTTCCGGTTCCTACAATGAGCAGTTCTTC. Translated, it gives CASRPSSGSYNEQFF.

The chain recombines TRBV11-3 with TRBJ2-5; D is perhaps TRBD1 (6 bases). The V end was cut by 5 bases, the J end by 1 base, with 20 bases between. CDR1 is SGHNT and CDR2 is YENEEA in the germline V gene. The CDR3 is made up of 17 amino acids. Written as DNA, the CDR3 is TGTGCCAGCAGCGGGGGCTCAGGGTCCGAGGTCCAAGAGACCCAGTACTTC. Amino acid sequence: CASSGGSGSEVQETQYF.

This chain connects TRBV19 to TRBJ1-2; D might be TRBD1 (6 bases). Deletions cut 10 bases from V and 3 bases from J, with 9 bases between. The CDR3 runs 11 residues. CDR1 LNHDA and CDR2 SQIVND come from the germline V gene (reference sequence). The CDR3 spells CATTGHYGYTF. The CDR3 DNA reads TGTGCCACCACAGGGCACTATGGCTACACCTTC.

This clone was detected ten times or more. This chain links TRBV6-4 with TRBJ2-3; D is perhaps TRBD2 (7 bases). Trimming stripped 3 bases from V and 3 bases from J, with 16 bases between. In germline, CDR1 is MRHNA, CDR2 SNTAGT. The CDR3 contains 16 residues. CDR3: CASSEGGGQGTDTQYF. The CDR3 DNA reads as TGTGCCAGCAGTGAAGGGGGGGGCCAGGGTACAGATACGCAGTATTTT.